The text below deals with one T cell receptor (beta chain). Its specificity is not known. Drawn from each donor were ten milliliters of peripheral blood. The use of a sample-barcoded 5' primer and a J-beta primer mix characterized a second PCR of about 7 to 12 cycles. Template switching added a 12-random-nucleotide identifier to every cDNA molecule. TCRdb recomputed calls from the 5' RACE reads with MiXCR, one row per CDR3 protein. The repertoire holds hundreds of thousands of distinct CDR3 sequences, approximately 43% seen once, with about 20% in the top ten. These data belong to a study of blood T cells in healthy people across ages. Study outcomes and limitations: More naive CD4+ cells and higher diversity were found in long-lived than in aged donors.

There are 15 residues in the CDR3. Germline V CDR1 and CDR2: PRHDT, FYEKMQ (reference sequence). V dropped 5 bases and J dropped 5; count of bases not matched to a gene: 9. V is TRBV13 and J is TRBJ2-3; 8 bases are a match to TRBD1. The TCR comes from a woman in her fifties or sixties in good health. The sequenced sample was blood. In DNA form, the CDR3 reads TGTGCCAGCAGCCAATGGACAGGGACGGGAGATACGCAGTATTTT. This codes for CASSQWTGTGDTQYF.